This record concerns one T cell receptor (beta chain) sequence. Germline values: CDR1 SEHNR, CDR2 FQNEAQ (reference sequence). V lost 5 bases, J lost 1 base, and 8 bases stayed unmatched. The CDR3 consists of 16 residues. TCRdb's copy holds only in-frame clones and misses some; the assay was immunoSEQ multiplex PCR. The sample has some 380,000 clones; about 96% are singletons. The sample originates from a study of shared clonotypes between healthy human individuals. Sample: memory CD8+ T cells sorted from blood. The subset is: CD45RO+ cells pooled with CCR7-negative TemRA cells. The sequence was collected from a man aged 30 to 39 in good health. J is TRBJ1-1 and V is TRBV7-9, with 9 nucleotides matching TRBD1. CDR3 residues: CASSTGQGRGNTEAFF. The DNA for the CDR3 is TGTGCCAGCAGCACCGGACAGGGGCGTGGGAACACTGAAGCTTTCTTT.